The clone carrying this T cell receptor (beta chain) was counted only a few times. This sample is part of a study of cytomegalovirus exposure and HLA in healthy donors. Vbeta (60) and Jbeta (13) primers were used in the PCR. The repertoire was sequenced with immunoSEQ multiplex PCR; TCRdb's copy has only in-frame clones and lacks some. Altogether some 130,000 clones are present, approximately 74% being singletons, with the ten largest covering roughly 7.3%. The material sequenced was PBMCs. The TCR originated in a male donor in good health and CMV-seronegative.

The CDR3, as DNA: TGTGCCAGCAAGGGGACAGACAATGAGCAGTTCTTC. This translates into CASKGTDNEQFF. This chain links TRBV6-1 with TRBJ2-1; 7 bases are shared with TRBD1. The CDR3 is made up of 12 amino acids. V was pared by 7 bases and J by 5 bases, with 2 bases of the junction left unmatched. Germline CDR1 reads MNHNS; CDR2 reads SASEGT.